This entry lists 19 T cell receptor beta chains sequenced from one sample in a study of OX40 agonist ivuxolimab in advanced cancers. Assay used: immunoSEQ multiplex PCR; TCRdb lists only in-frame clones, some missing. The profile shows 95,000 to 100,000 clones, around 92% of them singletons. The sample here was CD4+ or CD8+ T cells sorted from blood, taken in a trial of the OX40 agonist ivuxolimab. These receptors were taken from an adult with an advanced solid tumor such as melanoma, head and neck, liver or kidney cancer.

This chain links TRBV4-2 with TRBJ1-1; possible D gene TRBD1, 5 bases. From germline, CDR1 is LGHNA and CDR2 YNFKEQ. The CDR3 covers 16 residues. V lost 4 bases to trimming and J lost 1 base, with 16 bases between them. The CDR3 DNA is TGTGCCAGCAGCCGAGAGACAGTGTCCCCGAACACTGAAGCTTTCTTT. Residues: CASSRETVSPNTEAFF.

The chain couples TRBV25-1 to TRBJ1-5; the match to TRBD1 covers 11 bases. The V gene's germline CDR1 is MGHDK and CDR2 SYGVNS. V lost 3 bases, J lost 6 bases, and 10 bases stayed unmatched. CDR3 length: 17 amino acids. The DNA of the CDR3 is TGTGCCAGCAGTGAGCCCTGGGACAGGGGGTCGTCTCAGCCCCAGCATTTT. Residues: CASSEPWDRGSSQPQHF. Full variable domain (remainder filled in from reference TRBV25-1 and TRBJ1-5): EADIYQTPRYLVIGTGKKITLECSQTMGHDKMYWYQQDPGMELHLIHYSYGVNSTEKGDLSSESTVSRIRTEHFPLTLESARPSHTSQYLCASSEPWDRGSSQPQHFGDGTRLSIL.

This chain uses TRBV28 with TRBJ2-5; 11 positions match TRBD2. Trimming at V came to 5 bases and at J to 2 bases, leaving 10 bases not matched to a gene. Germline values: CDR1 MDHEN, CDR2 SYDVKM. This CDR3 comprises 17 residues. This chain's CDR3 is CASSLAGGGTGQETQYF. For the CDR3, the DNA is TGTGCCAGCAGTCTAGCGGGGGGAGGCACAGGACAAGAGACCCAGTACTTC. The whole variable domain, filled in from reference TRBV28 and TRBJ2-5, reads DVKVTQSSRYLVKRTGEKVFLECVQDMDHENMFWYRQDPGLGLRLIYFSYDVKMKEKGDIPEGYSVSREKKERFSLILESASTNQTSMYLCASSLAGGGTGQETQYFGPGTRLLVL.

This clone was found once. The J gene is TRBJ1-6, the V gene TRBV28; D is perhaps TRBD1 (6 bases). The CDR3 sequence is 14 residues long. Trimming removed 0 bases from V and 11 bases from J, with 11 bases in between. CDR1 is MDHEN, CDR2 SYDVKM, per germline. In nucleotides, the CDR3 is TGTGCCAGCAGTTTATGGAGGGGGTCTGCACCCCTCCACTTT. It yields the protein CASSLWRGSAPLHF.

The rearrangement uses TRBV6-6 and TRBJ2-1; the D is unclear. This CDR3 has 13 amino acids. Between the trimmed V and J ends, which lost 10 bases and 4 bases, there was a span of 14 bases. Germline V lookup: CDR1 MNHNY, CDR2 SVGAGI (reference sequence). Here the CDR3 DNA reads TGTGCCACCATTTATCAGTTGTACAATGAGCAGTTCTTC. Its translation: CATIYQLYNEQFF.

V is TRBV25-1 and J is TRBJ1-5; weak D call: TRBD1 (6 bases). Trimming stripped 2 bases from V and 2 bases from J, with 10 bases between. The CDR3 sequence is 15 residues long. Germline CDR1 reads MGHDK; CDR2 reads SYGVNS. The CDR3 protein is CASSELGAGNQPQHF. The CDR3 bases are TGTGCCAGCAGTGAACTGGGGGCTGGCAATCAGCCCCAGCATTTT.

This clone appeared a single time. J is TRBJ2-1 and V is TRBV30, with D possibly being TRBD1 (6 bases). Trimming left V 5 bases short and J 14 bases short, with 25 bases between. CDR1 is GTSNPN, CDR2 SVGIG, per germline (reference sequence). The CDR3 is 14 amino acids. CDR3 bases: TGTGCCTGGGGGTACCCGGGACAAGGCAAAGGGAAGTTCTTC. Residues: CAWGYPGQGKGKFF.

The J gene is TRBJ1-1, the V gene TRBV28; D perhaps matches TRBD1 (6 bases). This CDR3 has 15 amino acids. Germline assignment: CDR1 MDHEN and CDR2 SYDVKM. The V and J ends lost 5 bases and 3 bases respectively, with 16 bases between them. The CDR3 here is CASSLLGGPDTEAFF. CDR3 nucleotides: TGTGCCAGCAGTCTACTAGGGGGGCCGGACACTGAAGCTTTCTTT.

The chain employs TRBV7-2 and TRBJ1-5; the D is unclear. Per germline, CDR1 SGHTA and CDR2 FQGNSA. The CDR3 contains 14 residues. V lost 2 bases and J 11 bases, leaving 16 bases between the germline ends. CDR3 in amino acids: CASSLISIGLAQHF. The CDR3 region has the DNA TGTGCCAGCAGCTTAATTAGTATCGGCCTAGCCCAGCATTTT. Based on the CDR3 plus reference TRBV7-2 and TRBJ1-5, the full variable domain is GAGVSQSPSNKVTEKGKDVELRCDPISGHTALYWYRQSLGQGLEFLIYFQGNSAPDKSGLPSDRFSAERTGGSVSTLTIQRTQQEDSAVYLCASSLISIGLAQHFGDGTRLSIL.

V is TRBV4-1 and J is TRBJ2-1; 9 nucleotides match TRBD2. The CDR3 runs to 15 residues. V trimming: 5 bases; J trimming: 1 base; junction bases outside the gene matches: 3. Germline V gene data show CDR1 as MGHRA and CDR2 as YSYEKL. CDR3 amino acids: CASSTLAGSYNEQFF. CDR3 coding DNA: TGCGCCAGCAGCACCCTAGCGGGGTCCTACAATGAGCAGTTCTTC.

The CDR3 loop reads CASSLSLKETQYF. The CDR3 nucleotides are TGTGCCAGCAGTTTGTCGCTAAAAGAGACCCAGTACTTC. V and J are TRBV28 and TRBJ2-5; D is undetermined. In germline, CDR1 is MDHEN, CDR2 SYDVKM. The length of the CDR3 is 13 residues. V was pared by 3 bases and J by 3 bases, with 8 bases between.

The rearrangement uses TRBV30 and TRBJ2-1; tentatively, D is TRBD2 (5 bases). From germline, CDR1 is GTSNPN and CDR2 SVGIG (reference sequence). The CDR3 covers 13 residues. Deletions cut 4 bases from V and 6 bases from J, with 13 bases between. Here the CDR3 DNA reads TGTGCCTGGAATACGGGAATCGGCAATGAGCAGTTCTTC. This codes for CAWNTGIGNEQFF. Looking up the rest from reference TRBV30 and TRBJ2-1 gives the full variable domain: SQTIHQWPATLVQPVGSPLSLECTVEGTSNPNLYWYRQAAGRGLQLLFYSVGIGQISSEVPQNLSASRPQDRQFILSSKKLLLSDSGFYLCAWNTGIGNEQFFGPGTRLTVL.

The J gene is TRBJ1-2, the V gene TRBV19, with a tentative D call TRBD1 (5 bases). V was shortened by 0 bases and J by 4 bases, with 12 bases between the two germline ends. Germline V gene data show CDR1 as LNHDA and CDR2 as SQIVND (reference sequence). The CDR3 is 15 residues long. CDR3 DNA: TGTGCCAGTAGTATAGAGGGGGATGGCATCTATGGCTACACCTTC. It encodes CASSIEGDGIYGYTF.

This rearrangement joins TRBV28 to TRBJ1-5; possible D gene TRBD1, 6 bases. V gave up 5 bases and J gave up 4 bases, with 12 bases separating them. This CDR3 has 14 amino acids. The germline gives CDR1 MDHEN, CDR2 SYDVKM. The CDR3 loop is CASSGRRGNQPQHF. CDR3 sequence (DNA): TGTGCCAGCAGTGGCCGGAGGGGGAATCAGCCCCAGCATTTT.

The chain has TRBV11-3 and TRBJ1-1, with D unresolved. V was clipped by 4 bases and J by 3 bases, with 3 bases between them. This CDR3 comprises 11 residues. Per germline, CDR1 SGHNT and CDR2 YENEEA. CDR3 in DNA: TGTGCCAGCAGCTCTTACACTGAAGCTTTCTTT. Amino acid sequence: CASSSYTEAFF.

The chain has TRBV30 and TRBJ1-4, with D possibly being TRBD1 (5 bases). The CDR3 contains 13 residues. In germline, CDR1 is GTSNPN, CDR2 SVGIG (reference sequence). Trimming left V 6 bases short and J 7 bases short, with 15 bases between. CDR3 residues: CACGGIFGEKLFF. CDR3 coding DNA: TGTGCCTGCGGGGGGATATTCGGTGAAAAACTGTTTTTT.

The chain couples TRBV7-8 to TRBJ1-5; possible D gene TRBD1, 5 bases. The CDR3 length is 14 residues. Germline values: CDR1 SGHVS, CDR2 FQNEAQ. V lost 5 bases, J lost 5 bases, and 13 bases lay in between. CDR3 residues: CASSGQWGYQPQHF. Here the CDR3 DNA reads TGTGCCAGCAGCGGGCAGTGGGGCTATCAGCCCCAGCATTTT.

Turning to this clone: Other DNA sequences within the sample encode an identical CDR3. V usage is TRBV6-5 and J usage is TRBJ1-1, with D possibly TRBD1 on 5 matching bases. V dropped 2 bases and J dropped 4 bases, with 5 bases sitting between them. The CDR3 spans 12 residues. Germline lookup yields CDR1 MNHEY and CDR2 SVGAGI. The CDR3 loop is CASSYGGTEAFF. In nucleotides, the CDR3 is TGTGCCAGCAGTTACGGGGGCACTGAAGCTTTCTTT.

Here the CDR3 reads CASSQDKGSGMSSYNEQFF. The CDR3, as DNA: TGCGCCAGCAGCCAAGATAAGGGTAGCGGGATGAGCTCCTACAATGAGCAGTTCTTC. The V and J genes are TRBV4-3 and TRBJ2-1, with 8 nucleotides matching TRBD2. Germline CDR1 reads LGHNA; CDR2 reads YSLEER. The CDR3 runs 19 residues. V trimming: 0 bases; J trimming: 0 bases; junction bases outside the gene matches: 10.